This record concerns one TCR beta chain sequence. No antigen is known for it. Time point reported: 2015-2016 season, 7 days after influenza vaccination. Each time point used about 35 to 110 mL of blood. This record belongs to a study of follicular helper T cells after annual influenza vaccination. Overall study results and limits: Plasmablast frequency change correlated with clonality change in ICOS+CD38+ cTfh.

This table comes from immunoSEQ multiplex PCR, and its TCRdb copy is limited to in-frame clones, with some not included. The data show thousands of clones, 75% to 90% seen once. From germline, CDR1 is SGHRS and CDR2 YFSETQ. This CDR3 has 15 residues. Germline trimming cut 3 bases from V and 8 bases from J; bases unmatched to any gene: 10. The V call is TRBV5-1, the J call TRBJ2-1; TRBD1 aligns across 8 bases. The material was CXCR5+ CD38- circulating T follicular helper cells from blood, obtained 7 days after influenza vaccination. Subset given: circulating Tfh, non-naive CD4+CXCR5+PD-1+ (ICOS+CD38+ or ICOS-CD38-). This TCR was sampled from an adult who received the influenza vaccine. DNA for the CDR3: TGCGCCAGCAGCTCAACCGGGACAGGAGGCGATGAGCAGTTCTTC. Protein: CASSSTGTGGDEQFF.